Following are 23 T cell receptor beta chains from one sample sequenced in a study of T cell repertoires in cytomegalovirus infection. TCRdb independently ran MiXCR on the reads; one entry per CDR3 protein. The sample yields about 830,000 distinct CDR3 sequences, about 30% seen once. Which antigens these TCRs recognize remains unknown. This sample comprised cultured CD8+ T cells from PBMCs, obtained from culture after CMV antigen stimulation. All receptors come from a human donor in good health (CMV status not recorded). Some clones in this sample may be carry-over from other donors' samples.

The V gene is TRBV7-2, the J gene TRBJ1-1; 8 nucleotides match TRBD1. Germline V gene lookup returns CDR1 SGHTA and CDR2 FQGNSA. The V segment lost 5 bases and the J segment 12 bases; nucleotides outside the gene matches: 11. This CDR3 region has 13 residues. The CDR3 here is CASSETGVVLTFF. CDR3 coding DNA: TGTGCCAGCAGCGAGACAGGGGTCGTCTTGACTTTCTTT.

The gene calls are TRBV2 and TRBJ2-3, with D perhaps matching TRBD2 (5 bases). This CDR3 is built from 17 residues. CDR1 and CDR2 from the germline V gene are SNHLY and FYNNEI. Trimming stripped 2 bases from V and 0 bases from J, with 15 bases between. The chain's CDR3 is CASSEPTIVLSTDTQYF. The CDR3 coding sequence is TGTGCCAGCAGTGAACCGACTATTGTTCTTAGCACAGATACGCAGTATTTT.

This clonotype was seen repeatedly, ten times or more. This chain links TRBV7-2 with TRBJ2-7; 7 bases align to TRBD2. V lost 5 bases to trimming and J lost 3 bases; unmatched junction nucleotides: 13. This CDR3 is 16 amino acids long. The germline CDR1 and CDR2 sequences are SGHTA and FQGNSA. Here the CDR3 DNA reads TGTGCCAGCAGCCGCCCTGGGGCGGGGGTCCGCTACGAGCAGTACTTC. Amino acids: CASSRPGAGVRYEQYF.

This clonotype came up a few times. CDR3: CASCSGGAPMSDTQYF. CDR3 in DNA: TGTGCCAGCTGTAGCGGGGGGGCCCCCATGTCAGATACGCAGTATTTT. V gene TRBV7-9 combines with J gene TRBJ2-3; the match to TRBD2 covers 11 bases. The CDR3 has 16 residues. The V segment lost 8 bases and the J segment 4 bases; nucleotides outside the gene matches: 11. The germline CDR1 and CDR2 sequences are SEHNR and FQNEAQ (reference sequence).

The sample holds a few counts of this clonotype. CDR3 nucleotide sequence: TGTGCCAGCAGTGAATTTAGAAGGGCTGTGGAAGCTTTCTTT. It codes for CASSEFRRAVEAFF. This sequence joins TRBV27 and TRBJ1-1; no clear D gene. Germline V gene sequence: CDR1 MNHEY, CDR2 SMNVEV (reference sequence). The germline V and J ends were trimmed by 5 bases and 8 bases, with 18 bases remaining between them. This CDR3 contains 14 residues.

The J gene is TRBJ1-1, the V gene TRBV18; possible D gene TRBD1, 6 bases. CDR3 size: 15 residues. Germline assignment: CDR1 KGHSH and CDR2 LQKENI. Trimming pared 3 bases from V and 2 bases from J, leaving 13 bases between. CDR3 protein: CASSPRDTLNTEAFF. CDR3 DNA sequence: TGTGCCAGCTCACCCCGGGACACCCTAAACACTGAAGCTTTCTTT.

The chain uses TRBV10-3 and TRBJ2-7; 9 bases align to TRBD1. Germline lookup yields CDR1 ENHRY and CDR2 SYGVKD. This CDR3 is 15 amino acids long. V lost 5 bases to trimming and J lost 6 bases; unmatched junction nucleotides: 11. CDR3 amino acids: CAISPTGQGRIEQYF. DNA for the CDR3: TGTGCCATCAGTCCCACGGGACAGGGAAGGATCGAGCAGTACTTC.

This rearrangement joins TRBV27 to TRBJ2-1, with TRBD1 identical over 11 bases. The CDR3 sequence is 16 residues long. Trimming at V came to 8 bases and at J to 4 bases, leaving 10 bases not matched to a gene. Germline V lookup: CDR1 MNHEY, CDR2 SMNVEV (reference sequence). The CDR3 sequence is CASYPGDRGWYNEQFF. CDR3 in DNA: TGTGCCAGCTACCCTGGGGACAGGGGGTGGTACAATGAGCAGTTCTTC.

This clonotype turned up a few times. The rearrangement links TRBV20-1 to TRBJ1-1, with D hard to call. Trimming took off 0 bases at V and 0 bases at J, with 11 bases between the two ends. Germline V CDR1 and CDR2: DFQATT, SNEGSKA (reference sequence). The CDR3 loop spans 15 amino acids. CDR3 amino acids: CSARDFEDLNTEAFF. The CDR3 nucleotides are TGCAGTGCTAGAGACTTTGAGGATTTGAACACTGAAGCTTTCTTT.

The chain has TRBV27 and TRBJ2-1, with 9 bases fitting TRBD1. The CDR3 spans 13 residues. Germline CDR1 reads MNHEY; CDR2 reads SMNVEV (reference sequence). J was trimmed by 5 bases and V by 10 bases; bases with no gene match: 6. The CDR3 is CAILGQGNNEQFF. For the CDR3, the DNA is TGTGCCATATTGGGACAGGGAAACAATGAGCAGTTCTTC.

The chain is built from TRBV4-1 and TRBJ1-2; 10 bases are a match to TRBD1. CDR3 length: 16 residues. CDR1 and CDR2 (germline): MGHRA, YSYEKL. With V trimmed by 0 bases and J by 3 bases, 4 bases remained unmatched. The DNA for the CDR3 is TGCGCCAGCAGCCAAGATCGGGACAGGGGCCACTATGGCTACACCTTC. Translating it yields CASSQDRDRGHYGYTF.

This rearrangement joins TRBV5-1 to TRBJ2-7; TRBD1 agrees at 8 bases. Trimming removed 1 base from V and 1 base from J; junction bases left unmatched: 10. This CDR3 spans 17 amino acids. Germline V gene sequence: CDR1 SGHRS, CDR2 YFSETQ. The CDR3 DNA is TGCGCCAGCAGCTTGACTCTTGCGGGACAGGCATCCTACGAGCAGTACTTC. It encodes CASSLTLAGQASYEQYF.

This clonotype was seen only a few times. J is TRBJ2-7 and V is TRBV2; 11 bases agree with TRBD2. V was pared by 7 bases and J by 1 base, with 3 bases of the junction left unmatched. In germline, CDR1 is SNHLY, CDR2 FYNNEI. The CDR3 is made up of 14 amino acids. The CDR3 here is CASKTSGGSYEQYV. The CDR3 DNA reads TGTGCCAGCAAAACTAGCGGGGGTTCCTACGAGCAGTACGTC.

V and J are TRBV7-9 and TRBJ2-7; no reliable D call. Trimming left V 4 bases short and J 7 bases short, with 11 bases between. This CDR3 has 12 residues. Germline V gene data show CDR1 as SEHNR and CDR2 as FQNEAQ (reference sequence). CDR3 loop: CASSSDWLEQYF. The CDR3 nucleotides are TGTGCCAGCAGCTCCGACTGGCTGGAGCAGTACTTC.

In this sample, this clonotype turned up many times. The rearrangement uses TRBV6-2 or TRBV6-3 and TRBJ2-7; tentative D call: TRBD1 (6 bases). Trimming pared 6 bases from V and 2 bases from J, leaving 17 bases between. Per germline, CDR1 MNHEY and CDR2 SVGEGT. The CDR3 covers 15 residues. CDR3 sequence (DNA): TGTGCCAGCAGAATCGTCAGGGGTTCTACCTACGAGCAGTACGTC. This encodes CASRIVRGSTYEQYV.

The gene calls are TRBV15 and TRBJ1-5; tentatively, D is TRBD1 (6 bases). The CDR3 extends over 17 amino acids. CDR1 and CDR2 (germline): LNHNV, YYDKDF (reference sequence). Between the trimmed V and J ends, which lost 0 bases and 0 bases, there was a span of 12 bases. The CDR3 sequence is CATSRDVFRGSNQPQHF. CDR3 coding DNA: TGTGCCACCAGCAGAGATGTATTCAGGGGTAGCAATCAGCCCCAGCATTTT.

This clonotype was found many times. The chain joins TRBV7-9 to TRBJ2-2; 8 nucleotides agree with TRBD1. J was trimmed by 7 bases and V by 4 bases; bases with no gene match: 14. The CDR3 is 17 residues long. The V gene's germline CDR1 is SEHNR and CDR2 FQNEAQ (reference sequence). This CDR3 is CASSSGDLRGPGGELFF. The CDR3 bases are TGTGCCAGCAGCTCGGGCGACCTCAGGGGGCCCGGCGGGGAGCTGTTTTTT.

This clonotype occurred a few times. The rearrangement uses TRBV12-3 or TRBV12-4 and TRBJ1-3, with 8 bases matching TRBD1. There are 19 residues in the CDR3. V lost 5 bases to trimming and J lost 0 bases; unmatched junction nucleotides: 15. The CDR3 sequence is CASSQPPTGTGHSGNTIYF. CDR3 in DNA: TGTGCCAGCAGTCAACCACCTACCGGGACAGGCCACTCTGGAAACACCATATATTTT.

There are a few counts of this clonotype. V usage is TRBV6-5 and J usage is TRBJ2-2, with D tentatively TRBD1 (6 bases). CDR3 length equals 17 residues. Germline CDR1 and CDR2: MNHEY and SVGAGI. Trimming stripped 8 bases from V and 4 bases from J, with 23 bases between. The CDR3 protein is CASSSPTSTGSTGELFF. As DNA, the CDR3 is TGTGCCAGCTCCTCACCGACCTCTACAGGGAGCACCGGGGAGCTGTTTTTT.

The chain recombines TRBV29-1 with TRBJ2-3; 9 bases align to TRBD1. Germline assignment: CDR1 SQVTM and CDR2 ANQGSEA. The CDR3 loop spans 15 amino acids. The V and J ends lost 2 bases and 4 bases, in that order; junction bases with no gene match: 7. This CDR3 reads CSVERDREFPDTQYF. DNA of the CDR3: TGCAGCGTTGAACGGGACAGGGAGTTCCCAGATACGCAGTATTTT.

The chain has TRBV12-3 or TRBV12-4 and TRBJ2-1; TRBD2 matches 10 bases. V shed 3 bases and J 0 bases; nucleotides not matched to a gene: 14. The CDR3 loop spans 20 amino acids. Here the CDR3 reads CASSFDIAGGPLSSYNEQFF. The DNA of the CDR3 is TGTGCCAGCAGTTTCGATATAGCGGGGGGCCCCTTAAGCTCCTACAATGAGCAGTTCTTC.

CDR3 sequence reads: CATSSSVLAGRNYGYTF. The CDR3 nucleotides are TGTGCCACCAGCAGCTCCGTTCTGGCGGGTCGTAACTATGGCTACACCTTC. The chain combines TRBV15 with TRBJ1-2; unclear D gene. This CDR3 region has 17 residues. Germline CDR1 and CDR2: LNHNV and YYDKDF (reference sequence). Trimming pared 3 bases from V and 1 base from J, leaving 18 bases between.

The J gene is TRBJ2-2, the V gene TRBV6-5; D could derive from TRBD1 or TRBD2 (6 bases each). V was cut by 4 bases and J by 5 bases, with 14 bases left in between. This CDR3 region has 15 residues. Looked up from germline, CDR1 is MNHEY and CDR2 is SVGAGI. The CDR3 reads CASSSKGGKTGELFF. CDR3 nucleotide sequence: TGTGCCAGCAGTTCCAAGGGGGGCAAGACCGGGGAGCTGTTTTTT.